This entry describes one T cell receptor (beta chain). These data belong to a study of technical replicates of blood from four donors. Germline V gene lookup returns CDR1 SNHLY and CDR2 FYNNEI. The CDR3 has 14 amino acids. V was pared by 6 bases and J by 4 bases, with 16 bases between. Generated by immunoSEQ multiplex PCR, the TCRdb table keeps only in-frame clones and is missing some. This table has more than 65,000 clones, roughly 90% appearing once. The material sequenced was T cells isolated from PBMCs. This TCR derives from a human donor in good health. The rearrangement joins TRBV2 to TRBJ2-7, with a weak D call TRBD2 (6 bases). The CDR3 nucleotides are TGTGCCAGCAGAAAGGAGGGGTCTCATTACGAGCAGTACTTC. Protein product: CASRKEGSHYEQYF.